This T cell receptor (beta chain) was sequenced for a study of Ad26.COV2.S vaccination and SARS-CoV-2 variants. Study as a whole: Administration of Ad26.COV2.S was intramuscular, either once or twice 56 days apart. General study points: A substantial breadth of spike-specific CD8+ and CD4+ T cell responses after vaccination has been reported.

This sample's treatment: about 20 received Ad26.COV2.S at low or high dose, single or two shots; roughly five received placebo; per-sample allocation not given. Vaccine and placebo recipients were sampled on day 63 after the first injection. Using immunoSEQ multiplex PCR, the repertoire was profiled, and TCRdb retains in-frame clones only, with some absent. The sample has around 320,000 clones; roughly 84% are singletons. Concerning this clone: Its antigen remains unidentified.

This CDR3 spans 16 amino acids. CDR1 ENHRY and CDR2 SYGVKD come from the germline V gene. Unmatched junction bases numbered 7, after V lost 2 bases and J lost 5 bases. The receptor comes from a person aged 18 to 59 who received the Ad26.COV2.S COVID-19 vaccine or a placebo. This chain connects TRBV10-3 to TRBJ2-2, with 8 bases aligning to TRBD1. The source was peripheral blood, collected in a trial of Ad26.COV2.S vaccine versus placebo. CDR3 bases: TGTGCCATCAGTGAGCCGGAAACAGGGGGGACCGGGGAGCTGTTTTTT. Translation gives CAISEPETGGTGELFF.